A single sample gave rise to the 18 T cell receptor beta chains below, sequenced in a study of blood T cell repertoires in COVID-19. Assay: immunoSEQ multiplex PCR; the TCRdb copy retains only in-frame clones and omits some. The sample yields fewer than 95,000 clones, around 88% seen once. Sample: peripheral blood. The receptors were sampled from a man aged 55 to 70 with acute or convalescent COVID-19.

The J gene is TRBJ2-2, the V gene TRBV7-2; no definite D call. This CDR3 is 16 amino acids long. From germline, CDR1 is SGHTA and CDR2 FQGNSA. With 5 bases removed from V and 0 bases from J, the gap between germline ends came to 13 bases. The DNA of the CDR3 is TGTGCCAGCAGCCTCCAGGTTACTCCGAACACCGGGGAGCTGTTTTTT. Its protein is CASSLQVTPNTGELFF.

The chain is built from TRBV27 and TRBJ1-4; D may be TRBD1 (6 bases). The CDR3 totals 13 residues. CDR1 is MNHEY, CDR2 SMNVEV, per germline (reference sequence). The ends were cut back, 5 bases at V and 11 bases at J, with 15 bases in the middle. CDR3 in amino acids: CASSHRTENKLFF. In nucleotides, the CDR3 is TGTGCCAGCAGTCACCGGACAGAAAATAAACTGTTTTTT. The full variable domain, with the rest looked up from reference TRBV27 and TRBJ1-4, is EAQVTQNPRYLITVTGKKLTVTCSQNMNHEYMSWYRQDPGLGLRQIYYSMNVEVTDKGDVPEGYKVSRKEKRNFPLILESPSPNQTSLYFCASSHRTENKLFFGSGTQLSVL.

The rearrangement links TRBV19 to TRBJ1-2, with TRBD1 as a possible D gene (6 bases). Trimming took off 5 bases at V and 4 bases at J, with 23 bases between the two ends. Germline-derived CDR1 and CDR2 are LNHDA and SQIVND (reference sequence). CDR3 size: 17 residues. The CDR3 reads CASSGFQGHQQLYGYTF. As DNA, the CDR3 is TGTGCCAGTAGTGGGTTCCAGGGACACCAACAACTCTATGGCTACACCTTC.

DNA of the CDR3: TGTGCCAGCAGCCAAGTAGCGGGTCAGCAGTTCTTC. Translated: CASSQVAGQQFF. This chain connects TRBV3-1 (or the pseudogene TRBV3-2) to TRBJ2-1; the match to TRBD2 covers 7 bases. The CDR3 contains 12 residues. After removal of 1 base from V and 11 bases from J, the junction contained 2 bases not matched to a gene. Germline CDR1 LGHDT, CDR2 YNNKEL (reference sequence).

For the CDR3, the DNA is TGTGCCAGCAGCTTAGCGGGTGCGGGAGCCTTCTACAATGAGCAGTTCTTC. It codes for CASSLAGAGAFYNEQFF. The V and J genes are TRBV7-2 and TRBJ2-1, with 7 bases aligning to TRBD2. The CDR3 totals 17 residues. Trimming cost V 0 bases and J 3 bases; bases outside gene matches: 8. Germline CDR1 SGHTA, CDR2 FQGNSA.

The chain employs TRBV5-6 and TRBJ1-1; 9 positions match TRBD1. CDR3 length: 17 residues. Germline-derived CDR1 and CDR2 are SGHDT and YYEEEE. Germline trimming cut 3 bases from V and 5 bases from J; bases unmatched to any gene: 14. The CDR3 protein is CASSSLGTGTTGTEAFF. As DNA, the CDR3 is TGTGCCAGCAGCTCCCTAGGGACAGGGACCACTGGGACTGAAGCTTTCTTT.

The V gene is TRBV7-2, the J gene TRBJ2-7, with 11 bases aligning to TRBD2. Germline CDR1 reads SGHTA; CDR2 reads FQGNSA. The CDR3 consists of 14 residues. J gave up 3 bases and V 6 bases, and 4 bases lay outside the gene matches. The CDR3 bases are TGTGCCAGCAGTTCAACTAGCGGGAGCTACGAGCAGTACTTC. Translation gives CASSSTSGSYEQYF.

The chain recombines TRBV29-1 with TRBJ2-7; a possible D gene is TRBD2 (5 bases). V was cut by 4 bases and J by 5 bases, with 12 bases left in between. CDR1 is SQVTM and CDR2 is ANQGSEA in the germline V gene. The CDR3 has 12 amino acids. The CDR3 sequence: CSVGPPEDEQYF. As DNA, the CDR3 is TGCAGCGTTGGCCCACCGGAGGACGAGCAGTACTTC.

The V call is TRBV3-1 (or the pseudogene TRBV3-2), the J call TRBJ2-7; 14 bases are shared with TRBD2. Germline assignment: CDR1 LGHDT and CDR2 YNNKEL (reference sequence). Trimming cost V 4 bases and J 0 bases; bases outside gene matches: 5. This CDR3 contains 17 residues. CDR3 region: CASSLRTSGRSSYEQYF. In nucleotides, the CDR3 is TGTGCCAGCAGCCTTCGGACTAGCGGGAGGTCCTCCTACGAGCAGTACTTC.

The chain combines TRBV19 with TRBJ1-5; D not resolved. This CDR3 spans 13 amino acids. The germline V and J ends were trimmed by 4 bases and 4 bases, with 8 bases remaining between them. Germline assignment: CDR1 LNHDA and CDR2 SQIVND (reference sequence). In DNA, the CDR3 is TGTGCCAGTAGTAGAACAGCTAATCAGCCCCAGCATTTT. Residues: CASSRTANQPQHF.

The chain employs TRBV21-1 and TRBJ2-4; the listed D gene, TRBD2, was not tested against the DNA. TRBV21-1 is classified as a pseudogene. The CDR3 runs 17 residues. CDR3 region: CASSAPSSPGLGNIQYF. The CDR3 coding sequence is TGTGCCAGCAGCGCGCCCTCATCACCGGGACTAGGGAACATTCAGTACTTC.

The chain employs TRBV19 and TRBJ2-7; 7 bases align to TRBD2. The CDR3 consists of 14 residues. From germline, CDR1 is LNHDA and CDR2 SQIVND (reference sequence). The V gene end was trimmed by 3 bases and the J gene end by 3 bases; junction bases not matched to a gene: 5. The CDR3 nucleotides read TGTGCCAGTAGTATTAATGGGGAGGGCTACGAGCAGTACTTC. The encoded protein is CASSINGEGYEQYF.

This clone was counted between two and nine times. CDR3 protein: CSTDRTVRLPFF. The DNA for the CDR3 is TGCAGCACGGACAGGACAGTTCGGCTCCCTTTCTTT. V and J are TRBV29-1 and TRBJ1-1, with 7 bases matching TRBD1. The V segment lost 8 bases and the J segment 12 bases; nucleotides outside the gene matches: 15. In germline, CDR1 is SQVTM, CDR2 ANQGSEA. The CDR3 is 12 amino acids.

This clone was seen a single time. J is TRBJ1-6 and V is TRBV14, with 9 bases identical to TRBD1. Germline trimming cut 2 bases from V and 8 bases from J; bases unmatched to any gene: 7. Germline CDR1 is SGHDN and CDR2 is FVKESK. This CDR3 has 16 amino acids. The CDR3 DNA reads TGTGCCAGCAGCCAAAAGCCGGGACAGGGTTATTCACCCCTCCACTTT. This gives the protein CASSQKPGQGYSPLHF.

The rearrangement links TRBV5-1 to TRBJ1-2; D is ambiguous. V lost 0 bases and J 4 bases, leaving 10 bases between the germline ends. This CDR3 has 14 residues. CDR1 SGHRS and CDR2 YFSETQ come from the germline V gene. The CDR3 spells CASSLDSAGYGYTF. For the CDR3, the DNA is TGCGCCAGCAGCTTGGACAGTGCCGGCTATGGCTACACCTTC.

The chain combines TRBV9 with TRBJ2-7; 8 bases map to TRBD1. CDR3 size: 16 residues. V lost 2 bases and J lost 2; bases outside the gene matches: 9. From germline, CDR1 is SGDLS and CDR2 YYNGEE. This chain's CDR3 is CASSVGPTGGPYEQYF. The CDR3 DNA follows: TGTGCCAGCAGCGTGGGGCCTACAGGGGGGCCCTACGAGCAGTACTTC.

The chain couples TRBV7-9 to TRBJ2-5; 8 positions match TRBD1. The J segment lost 5 bases and the V segment lost 0 bases, leaving 8 bases of the junction unmatched. Germline assignment: CDR1 SEHNR and CDR2 FQNEAQ (reference sequence). The CDR3 length is 16 residues. Written as DNA, the CDR3 is TGTGCCAGCAGCTTAGCTATGGGACAGGACGGGGAGACCCAGTACTTC. It yields the protein CASSLAMGQDGETQYF.

This chain joins TRBV19 and TRBJ2-5, with D maybe TRBD2 (6 bases). There are 15 residues in the CDR3. Germline values: CDR1 LNHDA, CDR2 SQIVND (reference sequence). V gave up 4 bases and J gave up 5 bases, with 17 bases separating them. The CDR3 nucleotides read TGTGCCAGTAGTAGTGGACGGACTATAGGTGAGACCCAGTACTTC. The encoded protein is CASSSGRTIGETQYF.